This TCR beta chain was found in a study of shared clonotypes between healthy human individuals. It was CD45RO-negative cells, positively selected for CCR7, that made up naive CD8 cells, with terminally differentiated effector memory CD45RA+ cells excluded. The CDR3 totals 15 residues. TCRdb's copy holds only in-frame clones and misses some; the assay was immunoSEQ multiplex PCR. This repertoire shows millions of clones, about 92% found once; its top ten account for 1.5% to 2%. The clonotype comes from a man aged 18-30 years in good health. Some clones in this sample may be carry-over from other donors' samples. The material sequenced was naive CD8+ T cells from PBMCs. V and J are TRBV12-1 and TRBJ1-2; TRBD1, the table's D call, was not compared with the DNA. TRBV12-1 has pseudogene status. This CDR3 reads CASSFDGDNPYGYTF. In DNA, the CDR3 is TGTGCCAGCAGCTTTGACGGGGACAACCCCTATGGCTACACCTTC.